Listed here are 9 T cell receptor beta chains from one sample, sequenced in a study of cytomegalovirus exposure and HLA in healthy donors. Both 60 Vbeta primers and 13 Jbeta primers went into the PCR. Generated by immunoSEQ multiplex PCR, the TCRdb table keeps only in-frame clones and is missing some. The table includes approximately 170,000 clones, roughly 80% detected once. The sample comprised PBMCs. The source is a female donor in good health and CMV-seronegative.

The rearrangement links TRBV7-9 to TRBJ1-6; the D gene is possibly TRBD1 (5 bases). Germline V gene sequence: CDR1 SEHNR, CDR2 FQNEAQ (reference sequence). CDR3 size: 14 residues. The germline V and J ends were trimmed by 5 bases and 9 bases, with 14 bases remaining between them. CDR3 sequence (DNA): TGTGCCAGCAGCCCCGGGCAGGGTGGTTCACCCCTCCACTTT. This sequence encodes CASSPGQGGSPLHF.

The J gene is TRBJ1-4, the V gene TRBV18, with TRBD1 as a possible D gene (6 bases). The germline gives CDR1 KGHSH, CDR2 LQKENI. The V end was cut by 2 bases, the J end by 3 bases, with 16 bases between. This CDR3 region has 17 residues. The CDR3 spells CASSPTMGATANEKLFF. Written as DNA, the CDR3 is TGTGCCAGCTCACCAACGATGGGGGCGACGGCTAATGAAAAACTGTTTTTT.

V usage is TRBV7-6 and J usage is TRBJ1-1, with D maybe TRBD1 (6 bases). This CDR3 has 17 amino acids. The germline gives CDR1 SGHVS, CDR2 FNYEAQ. Trimming shortened V by 1 base and J by 0 bases, and 15 bases separated the two germline ends. The CDR3 is CASSLGGGKELNTEAFF. The DNA of the CDR3 is TGTGCCAGCAGCTTAGGAGGGGGTAAAGAATTGAACACTGAAGCTTTCTTT.

The rearrangement links TRBV7-3 to TRBJ2-3; 15 nucleotides align to TRBD2. Germline values: CDR1 SGHTA, CDR2 FQGTGA. The CDR3 runs to 17 residues. J gave up 2 bases and V 5 bases, and 5 bases lay outside the gene matches. In DNA form, the CDR3 reads TGTGCCAGCAGCCGCGGACTAGCGGGGGGGTTCACAGATACGCAGTATTTT. Protein sequence: CASSRGLAGGFTDTQYF.

This rearrangement joins TRBV9 to TRBJ1-1, with a possible D match to TRBD1 (5 bases). Trimming pared 0 bases from V and 1 base from J, leaving 7 bases between. The CDR3 loop spans 14 amino acids. Germline CDR1 reads SGDLS; CDR2 reads YYNGEE. CDR3 loop: CASSVEQGNTEAFF. Here the CDR3 DNA reads TGTGCCAGCAGCGTAGAGCAGGGGAACACTGAAGCTTTCTTT.

The rearrangement uses TRBV7-9 and TRBJ1-1, with 8 nucleotides matching TRBD1. The CDR3 is made up of 14 amino acids. V was clipped by 4 bases and J by 5 bases; unmatched bases: 6. Per the germline V gene, CDR1 is SEHNR and CDR2 is FQNEAQ (reference sequence). CDR3: CASSWAGGRTEAFF. The CDR3 DNA is TGTGCCAGCAGCTGGGCAGGGGGCAGAACTGAAGCTTTCTTT.

A few counts support this clone. The chain links TRBV19 to TRBJ2-1; 8 nucleotides line up with TRBD1. CDR1 is LNHDA and CDR2 is SQIVND in the germline V gene (reference sequence). Trimming cost V 7 bases and J 8 bases; bases outside gene matches: 13. The CDR3 has 15 amino acids. CDR3 bases: TGTGCCAGTAAAATATTGGGGCAGGGGGCGGATGAGCAGTTCTTC. As protein: CASKILGQGADEQFF.

This sequence joins TRBV5-1 and TRBJ2-6; 8 bases fit TRBD2. V was clipped by 0 bases and J by 2 bases; unmatched bases: 4. Germline V CDR1 and CDR2: SGHRS, YFSETQ. The CDR3 contains 17 residues. In DNA form, the CDR3 reads TGCGCCAGCAGCTTGGCCGGGGGGGGAACTGGGGCCAACGTCCTGACTTTC. It translates to CASSLAGGGTGANVLTF.

The V gene is TRBV7-3, the J gene TRBJ2-2; 12 positions match TRBD2. The junction had 6 bases not matched to a gene; V was cut back by 5 bases and J by 5 bases. Looked up from germline, CDR1 is SGHTA and CDR2 is FQGTGA. The CDR3 consists of 16 residues. CDR3 region: CASSPGLAGPTGELFF. Here the CDR3 DNA reads TGTGCCAGCAGCCCAGGACTAGCGGGACCTACCGGGGAGCTGTTTTTT.